This TCR beta chain was documented in a study of Graves' ophthalmopathy and Graves' hyperthyroidism. Study-wide results and limits: Blood was where most expanded thyroid clonotypes above 0.001 frequency also turned up.

Transcripts of RNA were the source for amplifying TCR beta CDR3 regions. The library came from an HTBI-primed first-round RT-PCR and a second-round multiplex PCR. Via MiXCR, TCRdb re-called the multiplex PCR reads, giving one row per CDR3 protein. The repertoire has roughly 400,000 distinct CDR3 sequences, approximately 20% of them found once; the top ten carry 1.6%. Germline V lookup: CDR1 MGHDK, CDR2 SYGVNS. The CDR3 is 12 residues long. The V segment lost 10 bases and the J segment 2 bases; nucleotides outside the gene matches: 5. This clonotype was found a few times. Antigen specificity is unknown.

This chain connects TRBV25-1 to TRBJ2-7; 7 bases match TRBD1. The sequencing sample was made of peripheral blood. This receptor was taken from a woman aged 18-29 years with Graves' ophthalmopathy. The CDR3, as DNA: TGTGCCACCACAGGGGATGCCTACGAGCAGTACTTC. Protein sequence: CATTGDAYEQYF.